This T cell receptor beta chain was sequenced in a study of T cells after yellow fever vaccination (dated by TCRdb to the late 2010s). With regard to the full study: Libraries from fractions with low cell numbers were prepared with the SMART-Seq v4 Ultra Low Input RNA kit. To follow T-cell clones before and after both primary and booster YFV17D yellow fever vaccination, bulk TCR alpha and beta repertoires underwent longitudinal sequencing. Blood samples were taken at several timepoints before and after primary and secondary immunization, and bulk PBMC replicates and cell subsets were isolated. Two healthy male donors made up the cohort, one aged 18 to 29 years and the other aged 30 to 40 years. Study-wide findings and limitations: After the booster, most of the clones that had expanded following primary vaccination were detected again (approximately 95% of CD4 and around 88% of CD8), which suggests that memory was broadly maintained. The secondary T-cell response was found to be weaker but faster than the primary response, with a peak reached on day 5 rather than on day 15. Computational filtering was needed because FACS-sorted repertoires could contain abundant contaminating clonotypes from the bulk population. A small fraction of clonotypes appeared in both the CD4 and CD8 compartments, likely as a result of convergent recombination. Because the study included only two donors, the extent to which the findings can be generalized is limited.

A few counts support this clonotype. It lacks a known antigen. Base qualities are not recorded, but no much larger clone differs from it by a single base. TCR cDNA was made using 5'RACE template switching, a step that added a universal primer site and unique molecular identifiers. cDNA synthesis was primed from both the TCR alpha and TCR beta constant segments. Libraries were amplified in two PCR steps, with sample barcodes and sequencing adapters added in the second step. Sequencing of libraries was performed on Illumina HiSeq 2500 (2x100 bp) or NovaSeq (2x150 bp). Under the source paper's analysis protocol: Reads were demultiplexed and collapsed into UMI consensus sequences with MIGEC, and V(D)J alignment was performed with MiXCR. Clonotypes responding to the vaccine were identified with edgeR on replicate PBMC samples, with the criteria of FDR below 0.01 and a log2 fold change above 5 up to day 15. Bulk clonotypes were assigned CD4 or CD8 identity according to which sequenced CD4 or CD8 repertoire held them at higher abundance. In TCRdb, the public reads were trimmed at Q25 with fastp and aligned with MiXCR, with productive beta chains retained. Duplicate CDR3 protein sequences are folded into a single record with the most common DNA and genes. The V and J calls reflect TCRdb's pipeline rather than the authors' work. Within this sample are about 510,000 distinct CDR3 sequences, with 21% of them counted one time only. The ten biggest clones cover about 16% of the sample.

The treatment or condition label, read with the paper, signifies: live attenuated yellow fever vaccine strain. Two biological replicates of bulk PBMCs were collected at each blood-draw timepoint. PBMCs were isolated from peripheral blood using a standard Ficoll-Paque protocol. TriZol was used to extract RNA from bulk PBMCs, from CD4 and CD8 fractions, and from dextramer-positive and dextramer-negative fractions. The origin of this receptor is a man in his late teens or twenties who received the YFV17D yellow fever vaccine. The specimen was PBMCs, collected approximately 22 days after the first yellow fever vaccination.

The nucleotides are TGTGCCAGCACCGCGGAAACGGAGGGTGGCTACACCTTC. Its coded protein is CASTAETEGGYTF. The chain is assembled from TRBV7-9 and TRBJ1-2, with no D gene named confidently. As encoded in the germline V gene (reference sequence), CDR1 is SEHNR while CDR2 is FQNEAQ. Between the V and J ends, shortened by 7 bases and 7 bases respectively, the junction contains 16 bases. The CDR3 sequence holds 13 residues, the cysteine and phenylalanine included. Of the read, only the CDR3 DNA is kept; its 39 bases are in frame from base 1.